This TCR beta chain was identified during a study of T cell repertoires in cytomegalovirus infection. Turning to the study itself: CMV infection together with matching HLA type was indicated by public TCR beta signatures.

Study results and caveats: Dominating the ex vivo response were HLA-C-restricted CMV-specific TCR beta clonotypes. Summed frequency of shared TCR beta families picked out CMV carriers who also had the relevant HLA.

Details on this clonotype: Its antigen is as yet unknown.

TCRdb used MiXCR to reprocess the reads, holding one entry per CDR3 protein. The sample gives about 27,000 distinct CDR3 sequences, about 20% of which show up once; more than 80% is in the top ten. The sample here was CD8+ T cells from cultured PBMCs, taken from culture after CMV antigen stimulation. The clonotype comes from a human donor in good health (CMV status not recorded). Some clones in this sample may be carry-over from other donors' samples.

This CDR3 reads CASSRYTGIGTEAFF. In nucleotides, the CDR3 is TGTGCCAGCAGCCGCTACACAGGGATTGGCACTGAAGCTTTCTTT. J is TRBJ1-1 and V is TRBV7-7, with D possibly matching TRBD1 (6 bases). The germline V gene has CDR1 SSHAT and CDR2 FNYEAQ (reference sequence). The CDR3 is 15 amino acids. V gave up 5 bases and J gave up 4 bases, with 17 bases separating them.